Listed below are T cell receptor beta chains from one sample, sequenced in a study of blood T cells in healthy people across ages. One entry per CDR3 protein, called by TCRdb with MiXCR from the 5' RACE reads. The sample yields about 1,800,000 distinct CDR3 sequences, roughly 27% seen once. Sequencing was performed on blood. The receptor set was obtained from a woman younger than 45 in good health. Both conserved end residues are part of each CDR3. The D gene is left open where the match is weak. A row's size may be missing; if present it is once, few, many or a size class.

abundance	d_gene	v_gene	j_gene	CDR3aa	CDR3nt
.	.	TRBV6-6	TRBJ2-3	CASSYSRSRGPDTQYF	TGTGCCAGCAGTTACTCGAGGTCCCGGGGCCCAGATACGCAGTATTTT
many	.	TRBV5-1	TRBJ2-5	CASSLEGPPQETQYF	TGCGCCAGCAGCTTAGAGGGGCCCCCACAAGAGACCCAGTACTTC
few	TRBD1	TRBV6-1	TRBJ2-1	CASRPGQVNEQFF	TGTGCCAGCAGACCGGGACAGGTCAATGAGCAGTTCTTC
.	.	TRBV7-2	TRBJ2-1	CASTLGAGSYNEQFF	TGTGCCAGCACCCTAGGGGCTGGATCCTACAATGAGCAGTTCTTC
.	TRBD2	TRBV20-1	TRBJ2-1	CSARHLPPGAGGHNEQFF	TGCAGTGCTAGACACTTACCCCCTGGGGCGGGAGGCCACAATGAGCAGTTCTTC
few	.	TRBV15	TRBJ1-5	CATSRAGAGRPQHF	TGTGCCACCAGCAGAGCAGGGGCCGGCAGGCCCCAGCATTTT
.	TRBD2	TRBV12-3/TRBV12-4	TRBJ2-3	CASWGEGMGTDTQYF	TGTGCCAGCTGGGGGGAGGGGATGGGCACAGATACGCAGTATTTT
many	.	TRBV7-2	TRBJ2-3	CASRGSSTDTQYF	TGTGCCAGCAGAGGGAGTAGCACAGATACGCAGTATTTT
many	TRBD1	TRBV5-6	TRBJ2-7	CASRTTGSSYEQYF	TGTGCCAGCAGGACGACAGGGAGCTCCTACGAGCAGTACTTC
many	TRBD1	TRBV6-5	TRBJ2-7	CASRGTGTGGYEQYF	TGTGCCAGCAGAGGCACCGGGACAGGGGGCTACGAGCAGTACTTC
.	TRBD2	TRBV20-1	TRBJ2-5	CSASLSGGAGEQYF	TGCAGTGCTAGTTTGAGCGGGGGGGCCGGGGAGCAGTACTTC
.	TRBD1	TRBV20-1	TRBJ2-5	CSARDPTGGLETQYF	TGCAGTGCTAGAGATCCAACAGGGGGATTGGAGACCCAGTACTTC
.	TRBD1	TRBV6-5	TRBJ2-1	CASTPDRENYDEQFF	TGTGCCAGCACCCCAGACAGGGAAAACTACGATGAGCAGTTCTTC
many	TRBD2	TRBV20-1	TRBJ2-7	CSAREGFLAGGLHEQYF	TGCAGTGCTAGAGAAGGTTTTCTAGCGGGGGGACTCCACGAGCAGTACTTC
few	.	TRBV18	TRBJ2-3	CASYSGTDTQYF	TGTGCCAGTTACAGTGGCACAGATACGCAGTATTTT
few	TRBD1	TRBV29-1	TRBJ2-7	CSAGQGGNEQYF	TGCAGCGCTGGACAGGGGGGGAACGAGCAGTACTTC
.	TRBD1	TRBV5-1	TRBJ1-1	CASSPDRGLGGAFF	TGCGCCAGCAGCCCGGACAGGGGGCTAGGAGGAGCTTTCTTT
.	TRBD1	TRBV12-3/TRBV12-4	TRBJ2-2	CASSSDRGTSLGELFF	TGTGCCAGCAGTTCGGACAGGGGTACGTCCCTTGGGGAGCTGTTTTTT
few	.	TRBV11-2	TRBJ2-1	CASSSLAGLAYNEQFF	TGTGCCAGCAGCTCGCTGGCAGGGCTAGCGTACAATGAGCAGTTCTTC
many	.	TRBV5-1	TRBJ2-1	CASRVGAGQNNEQFF	TGCGCCAGCAGGGTCGGCGCAGGGCAAAACAATGAGCAGTTCTTC
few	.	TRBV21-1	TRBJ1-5	CASKCSSRNQPQHF	TGTGCCAGCAAGTGCTCTTCACGGAATCAGCCCCAGCATTTT
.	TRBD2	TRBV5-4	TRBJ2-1	CASSSTKTSGGSDEQFF	TGTGCCAGCAGCTCAACGAAGACTAGCGGGGGTTCAGATGAGCAGTTCTTC
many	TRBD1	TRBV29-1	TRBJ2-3	CSVGQSTSTDTQYF	TGCAGCGTGGGACAGTCGACTAGCACAGATACGCAGTATTTT
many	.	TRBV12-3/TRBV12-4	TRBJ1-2	CASRAGDYGYTF	TGTGCCAGCAGGGCCGGGGACTATGGCTACACCTTC
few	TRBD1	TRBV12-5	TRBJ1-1	CASGQGGGGTEAFF	TGTGCTAGTGGACAAGGGGGCGGTGGCACTGAAGCTTTCTTT
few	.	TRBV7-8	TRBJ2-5	CASSLAEVLETQYF	TGTGCCAGCAGCTTAGCGGAAGTATTAGAGACCCAGTACTTC
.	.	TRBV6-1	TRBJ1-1	CASSGRQRTNTEAFF	TGTGCCAGCAGTGGTAGACAGAGAACGAACACTGAAGCTTTCTTT
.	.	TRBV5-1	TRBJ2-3	CASSLQSPPGLTQYF	TGCGCCAGCAGCCTTCAATCCCCTCCCGGCCTTACGCAGTATTTT
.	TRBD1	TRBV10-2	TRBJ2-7	CASWGTVSYEQYF	TGCGCCAGCTGGGGGACAGTAAGCTACGAGCAGTACTTC
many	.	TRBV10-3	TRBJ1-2	CAISESLANYGYTF	TGTGCCATCAGTGAGTCACTAGCTAACTATGGCTACACCTTC
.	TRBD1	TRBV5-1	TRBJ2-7	CASSLRQGWFHEQYF	TGCGCCAGCAGCTTGAGACAGGGTTGGTTCCACGAGCAGTACTTC
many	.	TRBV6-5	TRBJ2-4	CASSSLSKNIQYF	TGTGCCAGCAGTTCCCTTAGCAAAAACATTCAGTACTTC
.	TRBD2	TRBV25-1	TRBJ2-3	CASSDTGLAASDTQYF	TGTGCCAGCAGTGACACAGGACTAGCTGCGTCAGATACGCAGTATTTT
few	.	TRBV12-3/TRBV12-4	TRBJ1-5	CASSPQKTANQPQHF	TGTGCCAGCAGTCCCCAGAAAACTGCCAATCAGCCCCAGCATTTT
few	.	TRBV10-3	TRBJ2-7	CAITPGGRAYEQYF	TGTGCCATCACCCCTGGTGGACGGGCCTACGAGCAGTACTTC
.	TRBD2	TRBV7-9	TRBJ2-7	CVSSTTLAGSGEQYF	TGTGTCAGCAGCACTACACTAGCGGGATCAGGCGAGCAGTACTTC
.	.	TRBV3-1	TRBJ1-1	CASSRLSGAQTEAFF	TGTGCCAGCAGCCGACTTTCCGGGGCGCAGACTGAAGCTTTCTTT
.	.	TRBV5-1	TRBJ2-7	CASSLTRSGPNEQYF	TGCGCCAGCAGCCTGACTCGTTCAGGTCCGAACGAGCAGTACTTC
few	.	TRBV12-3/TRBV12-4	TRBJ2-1	CATCVGVEQFF	TGTGCCACCTGTGTCGGGGTCGAGCAGTTCTTC
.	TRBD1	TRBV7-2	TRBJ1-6	CASSLTGAVNSPLHF	TGTGCCAGCAGCTTGACAGGGGCAGTCAATTCACCCCTCCACTTT
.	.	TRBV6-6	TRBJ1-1	CASSYGGIEAFF	TGTGCCAGCAGTTACGGGGGTATTGAAGCTTTCTTT
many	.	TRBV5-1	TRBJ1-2	CASSFSVFYGYTF	TGCGCCAGCAGCTTCTCGGTCTTCTATGGCTACACCTTC
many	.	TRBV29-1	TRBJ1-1	CSVEEGGDTEAFF	TGCAGCGTTGAAGAAGGGGGGGACACTGAAGCTTTCTTT
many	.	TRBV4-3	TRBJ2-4	CASSQGLIADIQYF	TGCGCCAGCAGCCAAGGGCTAATAGCGGACATTCAGTACTTC
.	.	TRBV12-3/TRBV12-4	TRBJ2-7	CASSRRDTAPSEQYF	TGTGCCAGCAGCCGCCGGGACACAGCCCCAAGCGAGCAGTACTTC
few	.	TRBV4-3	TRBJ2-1	CASSQDMGSSYNEQFF	TGCGCCAGCAGCCAAGACATGGGGAGCTCCTACAATGAGCAGTTCTTC
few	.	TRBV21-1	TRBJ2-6	CASSKGQGPGANVLTF	TGTGCCAGCAGCAAAGGTCAGGGACCTGGGGCCAACGTCCTGACTTTC
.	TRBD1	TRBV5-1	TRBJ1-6	CASSQPYRGASPLHF	TGCGCCAGCAGCCAACCCTACAGGGGGGCCTCACCCCTCCACTTT
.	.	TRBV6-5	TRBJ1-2	CAGSYSGLGYGYTF	TGTGCCGGCAGTTACTCGGGGCTTGGCTATGGCTACACCTTC
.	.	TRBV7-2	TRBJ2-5	CANSLDSGPQETQYF	TGTGCCAACAGCTTAGATTCAGGTCCACAAGAGACCCAGTACTTC
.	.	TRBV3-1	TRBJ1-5	CASSYGTSPNQPQHF	TGTGCCAGCAGCTATGGGACCTCCCCCAATCAGCCCCAGCATTTT
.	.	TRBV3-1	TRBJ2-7	CASSQEGRGRWAYEQYF	TGTGCCAGCAGCCAAGAAGGTAGAGGAAGGTGGGCTTACGAGCAGTACTTC
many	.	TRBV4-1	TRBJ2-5	CASSQAPAPQETQYF	TGCGCCAGCAGCCAAGCGCCAGCTCCTCAAGAGACCCAGTACTTC
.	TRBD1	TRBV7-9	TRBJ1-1	CASSDRGRGEAFF	TGTGCCAGCAGCGACAGGGGTCGGGGTGAAGCTTTCTTT
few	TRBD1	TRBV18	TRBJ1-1	CASSPGQGETEAFF	TGTGCCAGCTCACCAGGTCAGGGGGAGACTGAAGCTTTCTTT